This TCR beta chain was sequenced for a study of graft-versus-host responses after intestinal transplantation. The study, taken as a whole, reports: GvH clones turned up in recipient marrow; some had shown up first in ileum or blood. Researchers found peak circulating GvH clone levels linked to early post-transplant HvG declines.

CDR1 and CDR2 from the germline V gene are SGHAT and FQNNGV. Trimming at V came to 0 bases and at J to 4 bases, leaving 9 bases not matched to a gene. There are 18 residues in the CDR3. With respect to this clone: Its antigen is undetermined.

Sequencing was performed with immunoSEQ multiplex PCR; in TCRdb, only in-frame clones are kept and a portion is missing. Of about 70,000 clones listed, approximately 87% are singletons. The gene calls are TRBV11-2 and TRBJ1-6, with TRBD1 identical over 7 bases. The sequence derives from a human donor who was the organ donor for an intestinal transplant. This material consisted of unstimulated CD4+ T cells sorted from spleen or lymph node cells, taken before transplant. CDR3 nucleotides: TGTGCCAGCAGCTTAGAACGGGACAGCGTCTCTTATAATTCACCCCTCCACTTT. It yields the protein CASSLERDSVSYNSPLHF. The whole variable domain, filled in from reference TRBV11-2 and TRBJ1-6, reads EAGVAQSPRYKIIEKRQSVAFWCNPISGHATLYWYQQILGQGPKLLIQFQNNGVVDDSQLPKDRFSAERLKGVDSTLKIQPAKLEDSAVYLCASSLERDSVSYNSPLHFGNGTRLTVT.